A selection of T cell receptor beta chains follows, all from one sample in a study of blood T cell repertoires in COVID-19. The protocol was immunoSEQ multiplex PCR, while the TCRdb copy is restricted to in-frame clones and leaves out a portion. The data show 65,000 or so clones, approximately 90% seen once. Sequencing used peripheral blood. The receptor set was obtained from a human donor with acute or convalescent COVID-19. The donor label of this sample is uncertain. Each CDR3 is given with its conserved first and last residue. D genes are given only for firm matches. A row's size may be missing; if present it is once, few, many or a size class.

D	V	J	size	DNA	CDR3
NA	TRBV3-1/TRBV3-2	TRBJ1-5	few	TGTGCCAGCAGCCAAGATTATCGCAATCAGCCCCAGCATTTT	CASSQDYRNQPQHF
TRBD2	TRBV5-1	TRBJ2-5	NA	TGCGCCAGAAAGTTTTTCCGGGGGGATCCCAGTATAGGGGAGACCCAGTACTTC	CARKFFRGDPSIGETQYF
TRBD1	TRBV19	TRBJ2-7	once	TGTGCCAGTAGTTCGGGTACAGGGGCCCCTCCCTACGAGCAGTACTTC	CASSSGTGAPPYEQYF
TRBD1	TRBV19	TRBJ1-3	NA	TGTGCCACCCGCGGACAGGGCAATGGAAACACCATATATTTT	CATRGQGNGNTIYF
TRBD1	TRBV11-2	TRBJ2-5	NA	TGTGCCAGCAGCTGGGACAGGGCGTGGGAGACCCAGTACTTC	CASSWDRAWETQYF
TRBD2	TRBV5-1	TRBJ2-1	once	TGCGCCAGCAGCTTGGCAGCGGGAGGCCCAGGCGATGAGCAGTTCTTC	CASSLAAGGPGDEQFF
NA	TRBV19	TRBJ2-4	NA	TGTGCCAGTAGTATGGACACGAGAATAGCCAAAAACATTCAGTACTTC	CASSMDTRIAKNIQYF
TRBD1	TRBV2	TRBJ1-1	NA	TGTGCCAGCAGGCCCCCGGGACAGACATACACTGAAGCTTTCTTT	CASRPPGQTYTEAFF
TRBD2	TRBV7-3	TRBJ2-3	NA	TGTGCCAGCAGCCAAACTAGCGGGGAAACAGATACGCAGTATTTT	CASSQTSGETDTQYF
NA	TRBV2	TRBJ2-2	few	TGTGCCAGCAGTGTCACGGCAGGCACCGGGGAGCTGTTTTTT	CASSVTAGTGELFF
NA	TRBV3-1/TRBV3-2	TRBJ1-3	NA	TGTGCCAGCAGCCAAGAGGCAGGGGAGAGTTTCGGAAACACCATATATTTT	CASSQEAGESFGNTIYF
TRBD1	TRBV29-1	TRBJ2-3	NA	TGCAGCGTTGTAGGCAACCGGGACAGGAACACAGATACGCAGTATTTT	CSVVGNRDRNTDTQYF
NA	TRBV7-9	TRBJ2-5	NA	TGTGCCAGCAACAGGGGGGGAGCCTCGGAGACCCAGTACTTC	CASNRGGASETQYF
TRBD1	TRBV27	TRBJ1-1	NA	TGTGCCAGCAGTCCAGGAGGGGGCACCTTGAACACTGAAGCTTTCTTT	CASSPGGGTLNTEAFF
TRBD1	TRBV6-5	TRBJ1-1	NA	TGTGCCAGCAGAGCAGGGGGCCCGAACACTGAAGCTTTCTTT	CASRAGGPNTEAFF
NA	TRBV11-2	TRBJ1-3	NA	TGTGCCAGCAGCTTAGATTCAAACTCTGGAAACACCATATATTTT	CASSLDSNSGNTIYF
TRBD2	TRBV6-5	TRBJ2-5	NA	TGTGCCAGCAGTCATACTAGCGGGGGAGGGGAGACCCAGTACTTC	CASSHTSGGGETQYF
TRBD2	TRBV11-2	TRBJ2-3	few	TGTGCCAGCAGCCCGGGACTAGCGGCAAGAGATACGCAGTATTTT	CASSPGLAARDTQYF
NA	TRBV7-2	TRBJ1-2	NA	TGTGCCAGCAGCCTCTTTTATGAGGATCCCTATGGCTACACCTTC	CASSLFYEDPYGYTF
NA	TRBV6-5	TRBJ1-5	NA	TGTGCCAGCACGAGAACGCGCGAGGGCAATCAGCCCCAGCATTTT	CASTRTREGNQPQHF
NA	TRBV19	TRBJ1-1	NA	TGTGCCAGTAGTCACACCACTGAAGCTTTCTTT	CASSHTTEAFF
TRBD1	TRBV6-6	TRBJ1-4	NA	TGTGCCAGCAGTTCCCAGGGGGCAACTAATGAAAAACTGTTTTTT	CASSSQGATNEKLFF
TRBD2	TRBV19	TRBJ2-1	NA	TGTGCCAGTAGTCCCCGTCAATTAGCGGGGGGGGACAATGAGCAGTTCTTC	CASSPRQLAGGDNEQFF
NA	TRBV18	TRBJ2-3	NA	TGTGCCAGCTCACCAACTGTACTGAGCACAGATACGCAGTATTTT	CASSPTVLSTDTQYF
NA	TRBV10-2	TRBJ1-3	NA	TGCGCCAGCACCGGCCGGGGGGCCGGGGGAAACACCATATATTTT	CASTGRGAGGNTIYF
TRBD1	TRBV19	TRBJ1-1	few	TGTGCCAGTAGCCACTTCGGACAGGGGGCGTCTGAAGCTTTCTTT	CASSHFGQGASEAFF
NA	TRBV19	TRBJ1-5	NA	TGTGCCAGTAGTATTTTTACAGGCGGCAATCAGCCCCAGCATTTT	CASSIFTGGNQPQHF
NA	TRBV3-1/TRBV3-2	TRBJ2-2	NA	TGTGCCAGCAGCCAAGGAATCGGTTCTAGCTCGAACACCGGGGAGCTGTTTTTT	CASSQGIGSSSNTGELFF
NA	TRBV9	TRBJ2-7	NA	TGTGCCAGCAGCCCTGAGGCAGGGGCCTACTACGAGCAGTACTTC	CASSPEAGAYYEQYF
NA	TRBV18	TRBJ2-5	once	TGTGCCAGCTACGCGACAGCACAAGAGACCCAGTACTTC	CASYATAQETQYF
NA	TRBV24-1	TRBJ2-3	NA	TGTGCCACCTCCAGACAGCCTAGCACAGATACGCAGTATTTT	CATSRQPSTDTQYF
NA	TRBV28	TRBJ1-6	NA	TGTGCCAGCAGTTTATGGTTGGCAGGGCGTTCACCCCTCCACTTT	CASSLWLAGRSPLHF
TRBD1	TRBV10-3	TRBJ1-5	NA	TGTGCCATCAGTGAGTACCCACCGGGACAGGGATCCAATCAGCCCCAGCATTTT	CAISEYPPGQGSNQPQHF
NA	TRBV9	TRBJ1-1	NA	TGTGCCAGCAGCGTAGGTAGTAACACTGAAGCTTTCTTT	CASSVGSNTEAFF
NA	TRBV3-1/TRBV3-2	TRBJ1-2	NA	TGTGCCAGCAGCCAAGCCAGGTATGGCTACACCTTC	CASSQARYGYTF
TRBD2	TRBV7-9	TRBJ2-4	NA	TGTGCCAGCAGCCTTAGCGGGGCTCTAGCCAAAAACATTCAGTACTTC	CASSLSGALAKNIQYF
NA	TRBV11-2	TRBJ1-2	NA	TGTGCCAGCAGCTCCCAGGGGAACCCTGGCTACACCTTC	CASSSQGNPGYTF
TRBD2	TRBV24-1	TRBJ2-3	NA	TGTGCCACCAGTGAGGGCGGGGGACCCACAGATACGCAGTATTTT	CATSEGGGPTDTQYF
NA	TRBV19	TRBJ1-2	NA	TGTGCCAGTAGCTTACAGGGCGCGAACTATGGCTACACCTTC	CASSLQGANYGYTF
NA	TRBV6-8	TRBJ2-5	NA	TGTGCCAGCACCAGCACAGGGCGTGGGACCCAGTACTTC	CASTSTGRGTQYF
NA	TRBV27	TRBJ1-2	NA	TGTGCCAGCGGCCCTGGGGAGGGCAGGGGCTATGGCTACACCTTC	CASGPGEGRGYGYTF
NA	TRBV3-1/TRBV3-2	TRBJ1-1	NA	TGTGCCAGCATCGGCCTTCACGGGGGAGCTTTCTTT	CASIGLHGGAFF
TRBD1	TRBV2	TRBJ1-2	medium-sized	TGTGCCAGCAGTGAAGCGGGACAGGGCATCTATGGCTACACCTTC	CASSEAGQGIYGYTF
TRBD2	TRBV28	TRBJ2-7	NA	TGTGCCAGCAGTCTACCGGGACTAGCGGGGGCCTACGAGCAGTACTTC	CASSLPGLAGAYEQYF
NA	TRBV28	TRBJ1-2	NA	TGTGCCAGCAGATTCAGGGTTGGGGGCTACACCTTC	CASRFRVGGYTF
NA	TRBV19	TRBJ2-2	NA	TGTGCCAGTAGTATTACTAGCGGGGAGCTGTTTTTT	CASSITSGELFF
NA	TRBV18	TRBJ2-7	NA	TGTGCCAGCTCACCGCCAGAGGATTCCTACGAGCAGTACTTC	CASSPPEDSYEQYF
TRBD1	TRBV13	TRBJ2-7	NA	TGTGCCAGCAGCCCGGGACAGGGTTCTTCCTACGAGCAGTACTTC	CASSPGQGSSYEQYF
NA	TRBV5-1	TRBJ1-3	NA	TGCGCCAGCAGCCGCTTAACAGCCTCCTCTGGAAACACCATATATTTT	CASSRLTASSGNTIYF
TRBD1	TRBV28	TRBJ1-5	NA	TGTGCCAGCAGTCTGACAGGGGGGGCGAGGCCCCAGCATTTT	CASSLTGGARPQHF
NA	TRBV12-5	TRBJ1-2	NA	TGTGCTAGTGGTCGAGGAGGGGGCTACACCTTC	CASGRGGGYTF
TRBD1	TRBV19	TRBJ1-4	NA	TGTGCCACCTCAGGGGGCCGGGGTGAAAAACTGTTTTTT	CATSGGRGEKLFF
NA	TRBV9	TRBJ2-2	NA	TGTGCCAGCAGCGGGCCGAACACCGGGGAGCTGTTTTTT	CASSGPNTGELFF
TRBD2	TRBV27	TRBJ2-3	once	TGTGCCAGCAGTACTAAGCGGGGGGGCCTCACAGATACGCAGTATTTT	CASSTKRGGLTDTQYF
NA	TRBV6-5	TRBJ1-6	NA	TGTGCCAGCAGTTACCGCACCGGTAGGGGAAATTCACCCCTCCACTTT	CASSYRTGRGNSPLHF